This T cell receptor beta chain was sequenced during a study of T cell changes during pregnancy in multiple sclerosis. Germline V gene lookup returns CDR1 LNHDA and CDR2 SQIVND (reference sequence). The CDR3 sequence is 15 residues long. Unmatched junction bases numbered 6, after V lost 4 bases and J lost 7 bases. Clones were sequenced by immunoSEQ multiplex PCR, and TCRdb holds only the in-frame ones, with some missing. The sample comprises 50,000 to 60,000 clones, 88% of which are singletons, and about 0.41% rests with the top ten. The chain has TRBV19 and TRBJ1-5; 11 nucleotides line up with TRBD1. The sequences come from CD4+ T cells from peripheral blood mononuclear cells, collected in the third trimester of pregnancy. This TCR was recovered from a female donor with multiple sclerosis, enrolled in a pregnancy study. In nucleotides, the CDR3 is TGTGCCAGTAGTACGGACAGGGGGCTCGACCAGCCCCAGCATTTT. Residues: CASSTDRGLDQPQHF.